These 27 T cell receptor beta chains were sequenced from one sample in a study of cytomegalovirus exposure and HLA in healthy donors. It was with 60 Vbeta and 13 Jbeta primers that the PCR ran. Assay: immunoSEQ multiplex PCR; the TCRdb copy retains only in-frame clones and omits some. The table includes about 98,000 clones, approximately 78% detected once. The sequenced sample consisted of PBMCs. All receptors derive from a man aged 35 to 55 in good health and CMV-seronegative.

This chain joins TRBV5-1 and TRBJ2-1, with D possibly matching TRBD2 (6 bases). Germline V CDR1 and CDR2: SGHRS, YFSETQ. CDR3 length: 16 amino acids. V was cut by 0 bases and J by 0 bases, with 10 bases left in between. The CDR3 region is CASSLAAGSSYNEQFF. For the CDR3, the DNA is TGCGCCAGCAGCTTGGCCGCCGGGAGCTCCTACAATGAGCAGTTCTTC.

The sample holds one count of this clone. The CDR3 here is CSVRGQGGISGELFF. CDR3 bases: TGCAGCGTGAGGGGACAGGGCGGTATATCTGGGGAGCTGTTTTTT. This sequence joins TRBV29-1 and TRBJ2-2; 9 bases match TRBD1. Unmatched junction bases numbered 13, after V lost 6 bases and J lost 8 bases. Germline-derived CDR1 and CDR2 are SQVTM and ANQGSEA. The CDR3 is 15 residues long.

This clone was observed a few times. The chain employs TRBV10-3 and TRBJ2-1; 9 nucleotides match TRBD2. The CDR3 has 14 amino acids. V dropped 6 bases and J dropped 3; count of bases not matched to a gene: 3. The V gene's germline CDR1 is ENHRY and CDR2 SYGVKD. CDR3 DNA: TGTGCCATCAGCGCTAGCGGGGTCTACAATGAGCAGTTCTTC. The encoded protein is CAISASGVYNEQFF.

This chain connects TRBV2 to TRBJ2-7; the match to TRBD1 covers 9 bases. CDR1 and CDR2 (germline): SNHLY, FYNNEI. The CDR3 extends over 15 amino acids. V trimming: 7 bases; J trimming: 6 bases; junction bases outside the gene matches: 13. CDR3 bases: TGTGCCAGCACTCTCTTGACAGGGGGGTCAACCGAGCAGTACTTC. It yields the protein CASTLLTGGSTEQYF.

V gene TRBV5-8 combines with J gene TRBJ1-5; 10 nucleotides match TRBD1. The V gene end was trimmed by 4 bases and the J gene end by 4 bases; junction bases not matched to a gene: 5. The germline CDR1 and CDR2 sequences are SGHTS and YDEGEE. This CDR3 has 15 residues. The CDR3 reads CASSPGQGINQPQHF. As DNA, the CDR3 is TGTGCCAGCAGCCCGGGACAGGGGATAAATCAGCCCCAGCATTTT.

The J gene is TRBJ1-6, the V gene TRBV6-5; D is undetermined. The germline CDR1 and CDR2 sequences are MNHEY and SVGAGI. The CDR3 length is 15 residues. Trimming shortened V by 1 base and J by 7 bases, and 11 bases separated the two germline ends. CDR3 sequence reads: CASSYYPGSNSPLHF. Here the CDR3 DNA reads TGTGCCAGCAGTTACTATCCGGGATCGAATTCACCCCTCCACTTT.

V and J are TRBV27 and TRBJ2-3, with unresolved D. From germline, CDR1 is MNHEY and CDR2 SMNVEV (reference sequence). Trimming removed 6 bases at V and 0 bases at J, with 10 bases between. The CDR3 extends over 14 amino acids. CDR3: CASSSFFSTDTQYF. Here the CDR3 DNA reads TGTGCCAGCAGCTCTTTCTTTAGCACAGATACGCAGTATTTT.

This sequence joins TRBV19 and TRBJ1-2; 9 bases align to TRBD1. CDR3 length: 12 amino acids. Trimming cost V 6 bases and J 5 bases; bases outside gene matches: 1. Germline V gene sequence: CDR1 LNHDA, CDR2 SQIVND (reference sequence). The CDR3 loop reads CASRDRGYGYTF. The CDR3 DNA is TGTGCCAGTAGGGACAGGGGATATGGCTACACCTTC.

The gene calls are TRBV27 and TRBJ2-3; TRBD2 might be the D (6 bases). With 2 bases removed from V and 0 bases from J, the gap between germline ends came to 9 bases. The length of the CDR3 is 15 residues. CDR1 MNHEY and CDR2 SMNVEV come from the germline V gene (reference sequence). The CDR3 nucleotides are TGTGCCAGCAGTTTAACTGGGACTAGCACAGATACGCAGTATTTT. Its protein is CASSLTGTSTDTQYF.

The chain links TRBV9 to TRBJ1-4, with a tentative D call TRBD1 (6 bases). The germline gives CDR1 SGDLS, CDR2 YYNGEE. Trimming removed 0 bases from V and 6 bases from J, with 12 bases in between. The CDR3 sequence is 15 residues long. The CDR3, as DNA: TGTGCCAGCAGCGTAGGGGGCCACAGGGATGAAAAACTGTTTTTT. Its translation: CASSVGGHRDEKLFF.

The chain employs TRBV5-8 and TRBJ1-2, with 7 bases aligning to TRBD1. After removal of 4 bases from V and 5 bases from J, the junction contained 8 bases not matched to a gene. CDR1 and CDR2 (germline): SGHTS, YDEGEE. The CDR3 runs to 14 residues. CDR3 protein: CASSNRGGTYGYTF. Here the CDR3 DNA reads TGTGCCAGCAGCAACAGGGGAGGAACGTATGGCTACACCTTC.

The chain carries TRBV5-1 and TRBJ1-4; TRBD1 agrees at 8 bases. Trimming took 4 bases from V and 7 from J; bases not matched to a gene: 9. CDR3 length: 15 amino acids. Germline CDR1 and CDR2: SGHRS and YFSETQ. CDR3 residues: CASSTRTGQTEKLFF. CDR3 nucleotide sequence: TGCGCCAGCAGCACGCGGACAGGGCAAACTGAAAAACTGTTTTTT.

The J gene is TRBJ2-5, the V gene TRBV6-5, with TRBD1 as a possible D gene (6 bases). CDR1 and CDR2 from the germline V gene are MNHEY and SVGAGI. V gave up 2 bases and J gave up 10 bases, with 8 bases separating them. CDR3 length equals 11 residues. The CDR3: CASSYRGYQYF. For the CDR3, the DNA is TGTGCCAGCAGTTACAGGGGGTACCAGTACTTC.

This clone was picked up a small number of times. The chain links TRBV6-1 to TRBJ2-7, with 14 bases lining up with TRBD2. CDR1 is MNHNS and CDR2 is SASEGT in the germline V gene. There are 17 residues in the CDR3. The junction had 10 bases not matched to a gene; V was cut back by 4 bases and J by 5 bases. CDR3 sequence: CASSGYPGLAGDHEQYF. The CDR3 DNA reads TGTGCCAGCAGTGGCTACCCGGGACTAGCGGGGGACCACGAGCAGTACTTC.

The rearrangement links TRBV28 to TRBJ1-2, with 8 bases lining up with TRBD1. Germline assignment: CDR1 MDHEN and CDR2 SYDVKM. The trim removed 10 bases at V and 8 bases at J, leaving 9 bases unmatched. This CDR3 region has 12 residues. The CDR3 protein is CATSGGAWGYTF. The CDR3 DNA reads TGTGCCACATCAGGGGGCGCTTGGGGCTACACCTTC.

V and J are TRBV6-1 and TRBJ1-4, with a possible D match to TRBD1 (6 bases). V dropped 7 bases and J dropped 6 bases, with 15 bases sitting between them. The CDR3 spans 14 residues. The germline V gene has CDR1 MNHNS and CDR2 SASEGT. The CDR3 DNA sequence: TGTGCCAGCACTCGGGTGGGGGCGTATGAAAAACTGTTTTTT. This codes for CASTRVGAYEKLFF.

The V and J genes are TRBV11-2 and TRBJ1-5, with 10 nucleotides matching TRBD1. Germline V gene lookup returns CDR1 SGHAT and CDR2 FQNNGV. The CDR3 has 15 residues. V trimming: 5 bases; J trimming: 2 bases; junction bases outside the gene matches: 3. The DNA for the CDR3 is TGTGCCAGCAGCCGGGACAGGGGTGGCAATCAGCCCCAGCATTTT. It encodes CASSRDRGGNQPQHF. Full variable domain (remainder filled in from reference TRBV11-2 and TRBJ1-5): EAGVAQSPRYKIIEKRQSVAFWCNPISGHATLYWYQQILGQGPKLLIQFQNNGVVDDSQLPKDRFSAERLKGVDSTLKIQPAKLEDSAVYLCASSRDRGGNQPQHFGDGTRLSIL.

The V gene is TRBV29-1, the J gene TRBJ2-7; perhaps TRBD2 as D (6 bases). Looked up from germline, CDR1 is SQVTM and CDR2 is ANQGSEA. This CDR3 comprises 10 residues. V shed 3 bases and J shed 7 bases, with 7 bases lying between them. CDR3 in DNA: TGCAGCGTTGAGGAGGGAGAGCAGTACTTC. This codes for CSVEEGEQYF.

This clone was seen more than once but under ten times. J is TRBJ1-1 and V is TRBV5-4, with 7 bases aligning to TRBD1. V shed 4 bases and J 1 base; nucleotides not matched to a gene: 4. Per the germline V gene, CDR1 is SGHNT and CDR2 is YYREEE (reference sequence). This CDR3 is built from 14 residues. CDR3 sequence: CASSAGQQNTEAFF. The DNA for the CDR3 is TGTGCCAGCAGCGCGGGACAGCAGAACACTGAAGCTTTCTTT.

The V and J genes are TRBV19 and TRBJ1-5; D may be TRBD1 (5 bases). Looked up from germline, CDR1 is LNHDA and CDR2 is SQIVND (reference sequence). Trimming removed 7 bases at V and 9 bases at J, with 13 bases between. The CDR3 runs to 12 residues. The CDR3 loop reads CASNGREAPQHF. The CDR3 DNA reads as TGTGCCAGTAATGGCAGGGAGGCGCCCCAGCATTTT.

This clone was observed once. The J gene is TRBJ1-4, the V gene TRBV7-2; no clear D gene. V lost 1 base and J 6 bases, leaving 6 bases between the germline ends. The germline V gene encodes CDR1 SGHTA and CDR2 FQGNSA. The CDR3 consists of 13 residues. This chain's CDR3 is CASSLGRDEKLFF. In DNA form, the CDR3 reads TGTGCCAGCAGCTTAGGTCGGGATGAAAAACTGTTTTTT.

J is TRBJ2-1 and V is TRBV2, with TRBD1 as a possible D gene (6 bases). Germline V lookup: CDR1 SNHLY, CDR2 FYNNEI. V lost 8 bases and J 9 bases, leaving 11 bases between the germline ends. The CDR3 totals 11 residues. CDR3 loop: CASPAGAEQFF. CDR3 nucleotides: TGTGCCAGCCCGGCAGGGGCTGAGCAGTTCTTC.

The rearrangement uses TRBV28 and TRBJ2-7, with TRBD1 matching over 10 bases. J lost 7 bases, V lost 6 bases, and 3 bases had no gene match. Per germline, CDR1 MDHEN and CDR2 SYDVKM. This CDR3 spans 12 amino acids. CDR3 in DNA: TGTGCCAGCAGCCAGGGACAGGGGGAGCAGTACTTC. Its protein is CASSQGQGEQYF. Drawing the rest from reference TRBV28 and TRBJ2-7, the complete variable domain is DVKVTQSSRYLVKRTGEKVFLECVQDMDHENMFWYRQDPGLGLRLIYFSYDVKMKEKGDIPEGYSVSREKKERFSLILESASTNQTSMYLCASSQGQGEQYFGPGTRLTVT.

The chain links TRBV5-6 to TRBJ1-1, with D unclear. Trimming left V 0 bases short and J 6 bases short, with 9 bases between. CDR3 length: 13 amino acids. In germline, CDR1 is SGHDT, CDR2 YYEEEE. In nucleotides, the CDR3 is TGTGCCAGCAGCTTGGGGTCCGGGGCTGAAGCTTTCTTT. Protein sequence: CASSLGSGAEAFF.

The chain carries TRBV27 and TRBJ2-7; 7 bases are a match to TRBD2. Trimming took 10 bases from V and 3 from J; bases not matched to a gene: 3. The CDR3 is 11 amino acids. Germline V CDR1 and CDR2: MNHEY, SMNVEV (reference sequence). The CDR3 region has the DNA TGTGCCACCGGGGGGTTCTACGAGCAGTACTTC. It translates to CATGGFYEQYF.

As for this clone: The CDR3 does not close with the conserved phenylalanine or tryptophan, likely indicating a read error. The gene calls are TRBV6-1 and TRBJ1-2, with TRBD1 matching 9 bases. The germline V gene has CDR1 MNHNS and CDR2 SASEGT. V dropped 4 bases and J dropped 2; count of bases not matched to a gene: 8. The CDR3 runs to 16 residues. The CDR3 reads CASSATGTGFNYGYTL. CDR3 in DNA: TGTGCCAGCAGTGCTACCGGGACAGGGTTCAACTATGGCTACACCCTC.

This clone was found once. J is TRBJ2-7 and V is TRBV2, with a possible D match to TRBD1 (6 bases). Per the germline V gene, CDR1 is SNHLY and CDR2 is FYNNEI. The CDR3 contains 12 residues. V lost 5 bases and J 3 bases, leaving 8 bases between the germline ends. The CDR3 DNA sequence: TGTGCCAGCAGTCTGACAGGCTACGAGCAGTACTTC. The encoded protein is CASSLTGYEQYF.